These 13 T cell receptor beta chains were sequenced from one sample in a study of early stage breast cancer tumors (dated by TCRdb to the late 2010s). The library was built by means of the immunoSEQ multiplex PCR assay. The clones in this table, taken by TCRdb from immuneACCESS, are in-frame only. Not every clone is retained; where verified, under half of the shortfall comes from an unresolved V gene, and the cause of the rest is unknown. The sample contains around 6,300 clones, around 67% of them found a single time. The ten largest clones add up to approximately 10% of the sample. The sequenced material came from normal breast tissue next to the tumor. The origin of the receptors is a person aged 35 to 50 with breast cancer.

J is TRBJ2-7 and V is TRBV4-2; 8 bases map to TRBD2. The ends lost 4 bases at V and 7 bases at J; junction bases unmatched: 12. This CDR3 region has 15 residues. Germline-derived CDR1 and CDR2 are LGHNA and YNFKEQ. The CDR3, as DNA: TGTGCCAGCAGCCCGGGGAGTAGCGGGGCGGGGGAGCAGTACTTC. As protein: CASSPGSSGAGEQYF.

The CDR3 sequence is CASSQGPYEQYF. The CDR3 region has the DNA TGTGCCAGCAGTCAAGGGCCTTACGAGCAGTACTTC. The J gene is TRBJ2-7, the V gene TRBV6-1; D remains ambiguous. V shed 5 bases and J shed 4 bases, with 9 bases lying between them. Per germline, CDR1 MNHNS and CDR2 SASEGT. The CDR3 extends over 12 amino acids.

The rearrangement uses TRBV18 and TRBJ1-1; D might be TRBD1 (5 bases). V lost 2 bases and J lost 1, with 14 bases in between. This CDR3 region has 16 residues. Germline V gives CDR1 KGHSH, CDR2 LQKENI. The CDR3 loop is CASSPRRVGTNTEAFF. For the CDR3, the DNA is TGTGCCAGCTCACCAAGGCGAGTGGGGACGAACACTGAAGCTTTCTTT.

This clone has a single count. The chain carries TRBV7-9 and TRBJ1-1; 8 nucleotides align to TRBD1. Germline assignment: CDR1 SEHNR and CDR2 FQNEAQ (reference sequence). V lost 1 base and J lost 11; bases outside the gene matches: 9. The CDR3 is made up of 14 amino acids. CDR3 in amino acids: CASSLEPRDRLAFF. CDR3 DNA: TGTGCCAGCAGCTTAGAACCGCGGGACAGGCTGGCTTTCTTT.

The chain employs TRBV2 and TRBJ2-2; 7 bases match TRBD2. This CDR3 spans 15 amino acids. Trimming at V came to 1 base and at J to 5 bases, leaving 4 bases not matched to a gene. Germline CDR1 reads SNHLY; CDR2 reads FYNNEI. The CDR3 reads CASSEDSGWTGELFF. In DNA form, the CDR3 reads TGTGCCAGCAGTGAAGATAGCGGGTGGACCGGGGAGCTGTTTTTT.

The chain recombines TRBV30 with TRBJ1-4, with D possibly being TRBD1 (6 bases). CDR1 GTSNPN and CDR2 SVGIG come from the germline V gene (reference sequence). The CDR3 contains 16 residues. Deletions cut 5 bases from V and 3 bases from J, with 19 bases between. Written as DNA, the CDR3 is TGTGCCTGGGACGGACAGATGGGAATCGCTAATGAAAAACTGTTTTTT. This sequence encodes CAWDGQMGIANEKLFF.

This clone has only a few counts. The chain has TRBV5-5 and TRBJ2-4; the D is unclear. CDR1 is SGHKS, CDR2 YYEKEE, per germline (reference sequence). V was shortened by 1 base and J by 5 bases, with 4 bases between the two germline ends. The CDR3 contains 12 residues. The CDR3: CASSLLQNIQYF. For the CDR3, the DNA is TGTGCCAGCAGCTTGCTCCAAAACATTCAGTACTTC.

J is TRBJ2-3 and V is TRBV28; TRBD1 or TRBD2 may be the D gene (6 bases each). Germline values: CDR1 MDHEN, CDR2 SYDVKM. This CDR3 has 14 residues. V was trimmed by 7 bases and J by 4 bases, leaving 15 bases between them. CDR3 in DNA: TGTGCCAGCATGGTGCCGGGGGCGGCAGATACGCAGTATTTT. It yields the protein CASMVPGAADTQYF.

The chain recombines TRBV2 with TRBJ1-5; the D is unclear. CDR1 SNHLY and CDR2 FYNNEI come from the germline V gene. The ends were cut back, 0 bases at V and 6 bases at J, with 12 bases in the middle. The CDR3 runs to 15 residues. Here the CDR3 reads CASSEAGTGSQPQHF. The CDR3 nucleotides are TGTGCCAGCAGTGAAGCTGGTACCGGTAGTCAGCCCCAGCATTTT.

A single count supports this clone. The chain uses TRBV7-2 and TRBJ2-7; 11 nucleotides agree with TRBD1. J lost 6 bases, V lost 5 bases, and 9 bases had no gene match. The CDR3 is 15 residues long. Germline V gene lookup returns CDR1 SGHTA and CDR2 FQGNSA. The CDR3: CASSPRTGGIGEQYF. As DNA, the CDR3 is TGTGCCAGCAGCCCGAGGACAGGGGGCATCGGCGAGCAGTACTTC.

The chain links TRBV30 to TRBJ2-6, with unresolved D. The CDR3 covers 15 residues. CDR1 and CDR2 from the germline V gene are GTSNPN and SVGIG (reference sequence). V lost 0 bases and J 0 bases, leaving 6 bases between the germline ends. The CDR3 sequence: CAWSVPFSGANVLTF. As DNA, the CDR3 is TGTGCCTGGAGTGTACCTTTCTCTGGGGCCAACGTCCTGACTTTC.

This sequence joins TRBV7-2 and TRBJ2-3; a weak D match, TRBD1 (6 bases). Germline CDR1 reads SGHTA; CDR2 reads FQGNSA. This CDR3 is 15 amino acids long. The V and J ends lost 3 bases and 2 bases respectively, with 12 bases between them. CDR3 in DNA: TGTGCCAGCAGCTTGGGGTCGGGACACACAGATACGCAGTATTTT. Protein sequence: CASSLGSGHTDTQYF.

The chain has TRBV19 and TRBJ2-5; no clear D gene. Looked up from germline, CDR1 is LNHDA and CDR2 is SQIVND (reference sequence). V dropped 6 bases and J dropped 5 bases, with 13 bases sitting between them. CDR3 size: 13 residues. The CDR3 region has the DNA TGTGCCAGTAGGCGCCCTCCTGCGGAGACCCAGTACTTC. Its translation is CASRRPPAETQYF.